These T cell receptor beta chains were read from a single sample in a study of T-cell reconstitution after alpha-beta-depleted transplantation in children. Via MiXCR, TCRdb re-called the PCR reads, giving one row per CDR3 protein. Among 45,000 to 55,000 distinct CDR3 sequences listed, under 6.5% were seen once. The material was PBMCs, mostly from graft donor cells, obtained 60 days after TCRalphabeta/CD19-depleted stem cell transplant. Source of these receptors: a female patient aged 2 to 10 who had a stem cell transplant for aplastic anemia, so the T cells may come from the graft donor. The CDR3 runs from the conserved cysteine through the conserved F or W.

V,J,CDR3
TRBV2,TRBJ1-2,CASRDRTANDYGYTF
TRBV10-2,TRBJ2-2,CASSEVRRTGELFF
TRBV20-1,TRBJ1-5,CSAAVPLGQGRRSNQPQHF
TRBV11-2,TRBJ2-3,CASSLVPLISDTQYF
TRBV6-5,TRBJ1-2,CASRRTGTDYGYTF
TRBV12-3/TRBV12-4,TRBJ2-2,CASRAELNTGELFF
TRBV5-1,TRBJ2-4,CASSLTSGGLNIQYF
TRBV20-1,TRBJ2-5,CSASPLRSGGGETQYF
TRBV4-2,TRBJ2-7,CASSQDGAGGSYEQYF
TRBV20-1,TRBJ2-3,CSAERRTGSTDTQYF
TRBV3-1,TRBJ1-2,CASSQDRWLNYGYTF
TRBV7-9,TRBJ2-5,CASSAPGGQGSGGWETQYF
TRBV5-1,TRBJ1-6,CASSFATGVRDSPLHF
TRBV6-5,TRBJ1-5,CASSRKGHPAGQPQHF
TRBV12-3/TRBV12-4,TRBJ2-7,CASSLSEAHEQYF
TRBV5-6,TRBJ2-1,CASSAPVGVSYNEQFF
TRBV20-1,TRBJ2-1,CSASRGTTYNEQFF
TRBV28,TRBJ2-4,CASSFPPLASVDKNIQYF
TRBV4-3,TRBJ2-4,CASSPRTGAKNIQYF
TRBV3-1,TRBJ2-5,CASSQVDRAQYF
TRBV10-3,TRBJ1-6,CAISDRGPYNSPLHF
TRBV7-9,TRBJ2-7,CASSPRGFGYEQYF
TRBV4-1,TRBJ2-7,CASSQDRRRGNTYEQYF
TRBV7-9,TRBJ1-5,CASSYRVGQPQHF
TRBV7-9,TRBJ2-7,CATAPTGNKQYF